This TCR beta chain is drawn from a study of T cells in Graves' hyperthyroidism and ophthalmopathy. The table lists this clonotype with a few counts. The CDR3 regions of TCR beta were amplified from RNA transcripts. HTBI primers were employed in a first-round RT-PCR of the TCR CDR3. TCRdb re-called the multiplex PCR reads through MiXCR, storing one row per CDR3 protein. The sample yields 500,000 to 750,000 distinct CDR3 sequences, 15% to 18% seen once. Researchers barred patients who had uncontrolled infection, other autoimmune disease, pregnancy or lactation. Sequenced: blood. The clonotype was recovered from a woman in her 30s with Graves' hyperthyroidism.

CDR3 protein: CASRQSPGADTQYF. CDR3 nucleotides: TGCGCCAGCAGACAATCCCCAGGGGCAGATACGCAGTATTTT. This chain joins TRBV5-1 and TRBJ2-3, with a weak D call TRBD1 (6 bases). The CDR3 runs 14 residues. The V gene lost 5 bases and the J gene lost 4 bases, with 14 bases spanning the gap. Per the germline V gene, CDR1 is SGHRS and CDR2 is YFSETQ.